This T cell receptor (beta chain) was observed in a study of T cell clonotyping in hematopoietic cell transplantation. Across the whole study: Recipients' pretransplant samples followed cytoreduction. The study's findings and limits: After transplant, recipient diversity fell while pathologically expanded clonotypes grew through day 180. At the given depth, recipient repertoires were over 97% de novo clonotypes. Broader posttransplant TCR repertoire diversity was predicted by graft donor and pretransplant recipient Inverse Simpson Index values.

Only in-frame clones appear in the TCRdb table, and some are missing; sequencing was by immunoSEQ multiplex PCR. This sample has about 76,000 clones, with approximately 95% found just once. The germline V gene encodes CDR1 MDHEN and CDR2 SYDVKM. V dropped 2 bases and J dropped 9; count of bases not matched to a gene: 5. The CDR3 consists of 13 residues. In regard to this clone: Its antigen remains unknown.

Sample time point: recipient sample about 28 days before transplant, after cytoreduction. The TCR originated in a woman between 45 and 65 years old with acute myeloid leukemia. Some clones in this sample may be carry-over from other donors' samples. This sequence joins TRBV28 and TRBJ1-2; 8 bases align to TRBD1. The sample was peripheral blood mononuclear cells, taken before stem cell transplant. The CDR3 spells CASSLGDRGSYTF. The CDR3 nucleotides are TGTGCCAGCAGTTTAGGCGACAGGGGAAGCTACACCTTC.